This T cell receptor (beta chain) was sequenced in a study of human T cells and chemical hapten exposure. For the study at large: Subjects had 2% DPC placed on about 2 cm by about 2 cm of upper inner arm skin for sensitization. How much TCR each sample yielded varied, mostly because pooled library volumes differed slightly. Study-level points and caveats: The donor cohort had alopecia, so its immune response may not match that of healthy people. TCRs at high frequency, those above 1 in 1000, did not change with DPC sensitization.

TCRdb redid the calling of the RACE reads with MiXCR, one entry per CDR3 protein. The table lists tens of thousands of distinct CDR3 sequences, 7% to 10% of them singletons. Sample time point: patch test 1, 2 weeks after DPC sensitization. Sample treatment: therapeutic diphenylcyclopropenone sensitization with weekly scalp DPC. V dropped 1 base and J dropped 6 bases, with 12 bases sitting between them. There are 14 residues in the CDR3. CDR1 and CDR2 from the germline V gene are SGHTA and FQGNSA. This clonotype was counted only a few times. Its target is unknown. The sample here was whole blood, taken in connection with sensitization to the hapten diphenylcyclopropenone (DPC). The genes are TRBV7-2 and TRBJ1-1; D uncertain. The origin of this receptor is a woman aged 40 to 50 with alopecia areata. Some clones in this sample may be carry-over from other donors' samples. This CDR3 is CASSLGVLVPEAFF. The CDR3 DNA follows: TGTGCCAGCAGCTTAGGGGTCTTGGTCCCTGAAGCTTTCTTT. The whole variable domain, filled in from reference TRBV7-2 and TRBJ1-1, reads GAGVSQSPSNKVTEKGKDVELRCDPISGHTALYWYRQSLGQGLEFLIYFQGNSAPDKSGLPSDRFSAERTGGSVSTLTIQRTQQEDSAVYLCASSLGVLVPEAFFGQGTRLTVV.